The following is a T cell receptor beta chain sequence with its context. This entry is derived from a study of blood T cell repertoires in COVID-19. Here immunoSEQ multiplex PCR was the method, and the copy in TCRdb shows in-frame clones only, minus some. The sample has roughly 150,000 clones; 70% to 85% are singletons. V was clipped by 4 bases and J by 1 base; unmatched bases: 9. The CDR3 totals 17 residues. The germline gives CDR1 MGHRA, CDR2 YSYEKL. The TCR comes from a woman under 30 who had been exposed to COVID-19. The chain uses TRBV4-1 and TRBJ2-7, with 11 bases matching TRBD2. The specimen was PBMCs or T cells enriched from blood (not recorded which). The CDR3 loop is CASSPTSGTPPSYEQYF. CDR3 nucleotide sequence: TGCGCCAGCAGCCCGACTAGCGGGACCCCACCATCCTACGAGCAGTACTTC.